Shown below are 16 T cell receptor beta chains from a single sample sequenced in a study of blood T cell repertoires in COVID-19. The table came from immunoSEQ multiplex PCR; TCRdb's copy has only in-frame clones and leaves some out. The sample includes 490,000 or so clones, about 88% of them seen just once. Input material: PBMCs or T cells enriched from blood (not recorded which). The receptors here all came from a woman aged 55-70 years who had recovered from COVID-19.

The chain joins TRBV10-3 to TRBJ1-1; D unclear. CDR3 length: 13 residues. CDR1 ENHRY and CDR2 SYGVKD come from the germline V gene. V shed 2 bases and J shed 1 base, with 5 bases lying between them. The CDR3 DNA reads as TGTGCCATCAGTGAGGGCCAGAACACTGAAGCTTTCTTT. This encodes CAISEGQNTEAFF.

The sample holds a few counts of this clone. The CDR3 coding sequence is TGTGCCAGCAGGACCGCGGCCAGCTCCTATAATTCACCCCTCCACTTT. Residues: CASRTAASSYNSPLHF. This chain joins TRBV6-6 and TRBJ1-6; D is unresolved. The CDR3 runs to 16 residues. Trimming cost V 6 bases and J 0 bases, with 12 bases left between them. CDR1 is MNHNY, CDR2 SVGAGI, per germline (reference sequence).

This clone was detected only once. The chain couples TRBV10-3 to TRBJ2-5; TRBD2 is a possible D gene (6 bases). This CDR3 region has 15 residues. V gave up 3 bases and J gave up 7 bases, with 18 bases separating them. Germline V gene lookup returns CDR1 ENHRY and CDR2 SYGVKD. The CDR3 DNA follows: TGTGCCATCAGTGAAGGGACTCCCCCCGGTGGGACCCAGTACTTC. The encoded protein is CAISEGTPPGGTQYF.

The chain employs TRBV7-9 and TRBJ2-2; maybe TRBD1 (6 bases). Germline CDR1 is SEHNR and CDR2 is FQNEAQ (reference sequence). V gave up 4 bases and J gave up 6 bases, with 9 bases separating them. The CDR3 sequence is 13 residues long. CDR3 nucleotide sequence: TGTGCCAGCAGCTCAGGGGTGGCCGGGGAGCTGTTTTTT. Translating it yields CASSSGVAGELFF. The whole variable domain, remainder taken from reference TRBV7-9 and TRBJ2-2, is DTGVSQNPRHKITKRGQNVTFRCDPISEHNRLYWYRQTLGQGPEFLTYFQNEAQLEKSRLLSDRFSAERPKGSFSTLEIQRTEQGDSAMYLCASSSGVAGELFFGEGSRLTVL.

The J gene is TRBJ2-3, the V gene TRBV29-1; D gene unclear. V lost 7 bases to trimming and J lost 8 bases, with 16 bases between them. Per the germline V gene, CDR1 is SQVTM and CDR2 is ANQGSEA. This CDR3 spans 12 amino acids. Written as DNA, the CDR3 is TGCAGCGGATCGATCACAGATGGTACGCAGTATTTT. This codes for CSGSITDGTQYF.

This sequence joins TRBV19 and TRBJ2-1, with TRBD1 matching 8 bases. The CDR3 extends over 16 amino acids. The V gene's germline CDR1 is LNHDA and CDR2 SQIVND (reference sequence). Germline trimming cut 1 base from V and 4 bases from J; bases unmatched to any gene: 6. CDR3 region: CASSIGRDRRYNEQFF. The CDR3 DNA reads as TGTGCCAGTAGTATAGGAAGGGACAGGAGATACAATGAGCAGTTCTTC.

This clone appeared a few times. The chain has TRBV19 and TRBJ2-7; possibly TRBD1 for D (6 bases). The V and J ends lost 5 bases and 4 bases respectively, with 12 bases between them. This CDR3 comprises 13 residues. Germline V gene lookup returns CDR1 LNHDA and CDR2 SQIVND (reference sequence). CDR3 region: CASSPGTTYEQYV. CDR3 nucleotide sequence: TGTGCCAGTAGTCCCGGGACAACTTACGAGCAGTACGTC.

The chain has TRBV5-1 and TRBJ2-3, with 10 bases matching TRBD2. The V and J ends lost 2 bases and 1 base, in that order; junction bases with no gene match: 7. The CDR3 consists of 17 residues. Germline V gives CDR1 SGHRS, CDR2 YFSETQ. Here the CDR3 DNA reads TGCGCCAGCAGCTTCCGTAGCGGGGGGCTTGGCACAGATACGCAGTATTTT. Protein: CASSFRSGGLGTDTQYF.

In its sample, this clone was seen once. This chain uses TRBV28 with TRBJ2-7, with 9 nucleotides matching TRBD1. V lost 8 bases, J lost 4 bases, and 12 bases stayed unmatched. The CDR3 contains 15 residues. Germline lookup yields CDR1 MDHEN and CDR2 SYDVKM. The CDR3 bases are TGTGCCAGCTTGATCTCCGGGACAGGGATTTACGAGCAGTACTTC. It codes for CASLISGTGIYEQYF.

A remark on this clone: Distinct nucleotide sequences in the sample also encode this CDR3. J is TRBJ2-2 and V is TRBV19; D unclear. The CDR3 length is 13 residues. Trimming pared 6 bases from V and 1 base from J, leaving 6 bases between. Germline lookup yields CDR1 LNHDA and CDR2 SQIVND (reference sequence). The CDR3 bases are TGTGCCAGTAGAACGGGGAACACCGGGGAGCTGTTTTTT. It specifies CASRTGNTGELFF.

The chain has TRBV7-2 and TRBJ1-2; 7 bases map to TRBD1. Germline values: CDR1 SGHTA, CDR2 FQGNSA. V lost 3 bases to trimming and J lost 5 bases; unmatched junction nucleotides: 9. The CDR3 consists of 15 residues. The CDR3 here is CASSFSTGQEYGYTF. DNA for the CDR3: TGTGCCAGCAGCTTTAGCACTGGACAGGAGTATGGCTACACCTTC.

This chain connects TRBV6-5 to TRBJ1-1; D ambiguous. There are 13 residues in the CDR3. Deletions cut 1 base from V and 3 bases from J, with 6 bases between. Per the germline V gene, CDR1 is MNHEY and CDR2 is SVGAGI. CDR3 DNA: TGTGCCAGCAGTTACTGGGCCCACACTGAAGCTTTCTTT. Encoded protein: CASSYWAHTEAFF.

The DNA for the CDR3 is TGTGCCAGCAGCGTATTCGGTCCAGAGACCCAGTACTTC. Translated, it gives CASSVFGPETQYF. The chain joins TRBV9 to TRBJ2-5; D not certain. Trimming stripped 1 base from V and 4 bases from J, with 8 bases between. CDR1 is SGDLS and CDR2 is YYNGEE in the germline V gene. There are 13 residues in the CDR3.

The chain recombines TRBV6-4 with TRBJ2-1; no definite D call. Germline values: CDR1 MRHNA, CDR2 SNTAGT. This CDR3 region has 13 residues. Trimming cost V 3 bases and J 4 bases, with 7 bases left between them. For the CDR3, the DNA is TGTGCCAGCAGTGAGATAGCTTACAATGAGCAGTTCTTC. This sequence encodes CASSEIAYNEQFF.

The V call is TRBV2, the J call TRBJ2-5; weak D call: TRBD1 (6 bases). V lost 2 bases and J lost 2, with 9 bases in between. CDR1 and CDR2 from the germline V gene are SNHLY and FYNNEI. CDR3 length equals 14 residues. Here the CDR3 DNA reads TGTGCCAGCAGTGAACCTCAGGGGCAAGAGACCCAGTACTTC. It translates to CASSEPQGQETQYF.

The chain employs TRBV9 and TRBJ1-3; 7 bases fit TRBD1. Looked up from germline, CDR1 is SGDLS and CDR2 is YYNGEE. The V and J ends lost 4 bases and 4 bases, in that order; junction bases with no gene match: 11. CDR3 length equals 16 residues. Here the CDR3 reads CASSPKTGLFGNTIYF. DNA for the CDR3: TGTGCCAGCAGCCCAAAGACAGGGTTATTCGGAAACACCATATATTTT.